Listed here are 3 T cell receptor beta chains from one sample, sequenced in a study of PD-1 blockade in classical Hodgkin lymphoma. Time point noted: cycle 4 day 1 (C4D1), after five to seven weeks of nivolumab. Each and every patient relapsed after autologous stem cell transplantation, and patients got differing brentuximab vedotin exposure. The assay was immunoSEQ multiplex PCR, and TCRdb's table has in-frame clones only and misses some. Among tens of thousands of clones, under 85% were seen once, and the ten largest hold over 15%. The sequencing here drew on peripheral blood mononuclear cells (PBMCs), taken before the fourth cycle of nivolumab. The receptors stem from a human donor with classical Hodgkin lymphoma.

J is TRBJ2-2 and V is TRBV28; 10 nucleotides match TRBD1. V dropped 3 bases and J dropped 4; count of bases not matched to a gene: 5. CDR1 is MDHEN, CDR2 SYDVKM, per germline. The CDR3 consists of 16 residues. CDR3 loop: CASSLWTGGGTGELFF. CDR3 DNA: TGTGCCAGCAGTTTGTGGACAGGGGGAGGCACCGGGGAGCTGTTTTTT.

The chain carries TRBV14 and TRBJ2-7; TRBD2 aligns across 12 bases. V lost 0 bases to trimming and J lost 3 bases; unmatched junction nucleotides: 9. Per germline, CDR1 SGHDN and CDR2 FVKESK. The CDR3 runs 18 residues. The CDR3 sequence: CASSQDSWTSGNNYEQYF. Here the CDR3 DNA reads TGTGCCAGCAGCCAAGATAGTTGGACTAGCGGGAACAACTACGAGCAGTACTTC.

This chain uses TRBV7-6 with TRBJ2-1, with a possible D match to TRBD1 (5 bases). V dropped 11 bases and J dropped 1 base, with 15 bases sitting between them. CDR1 is SGHVS and CDR2 is FNYEAQ in the germline V gene. The CDR3 is 14 residues long. The CDR3 sequence: CAVHRAGSYNEQFF. In DNA form, the CDR3 reads TGTGCCGTCCACCGGGCAGGGTCCTACAATGAGCAGTTCTTC.